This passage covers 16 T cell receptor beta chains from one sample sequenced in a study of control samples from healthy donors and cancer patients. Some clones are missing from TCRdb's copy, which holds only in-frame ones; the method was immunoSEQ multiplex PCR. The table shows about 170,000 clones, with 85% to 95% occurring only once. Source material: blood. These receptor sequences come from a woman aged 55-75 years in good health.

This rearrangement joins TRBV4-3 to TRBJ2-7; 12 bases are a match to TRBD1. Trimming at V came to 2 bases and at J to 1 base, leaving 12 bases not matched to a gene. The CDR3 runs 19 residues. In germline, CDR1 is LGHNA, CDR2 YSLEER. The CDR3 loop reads CASSQSWDRGPERSYEQYF. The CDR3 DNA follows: TGCGCCAGCAGCCAATCGTGGGACAGGGGGCCCGAGAGATCCTACGAGCAGTACTTC.

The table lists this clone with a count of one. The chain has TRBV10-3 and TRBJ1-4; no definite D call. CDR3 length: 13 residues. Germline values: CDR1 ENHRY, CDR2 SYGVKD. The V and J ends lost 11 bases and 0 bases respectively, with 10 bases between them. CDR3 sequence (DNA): TGTGCCTCCCTTTCCCCAACTAATGAAAAACTGTTTTTT. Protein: CASLSPTNEKLFF.

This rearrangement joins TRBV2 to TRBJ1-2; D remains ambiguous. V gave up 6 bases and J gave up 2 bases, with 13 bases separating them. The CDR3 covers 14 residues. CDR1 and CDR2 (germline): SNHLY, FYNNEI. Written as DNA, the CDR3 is TGTGCCAGCAGACAAGGAGGAGCCAACTATGGCTACACCTTC. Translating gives CASRQGGANYGYTF.

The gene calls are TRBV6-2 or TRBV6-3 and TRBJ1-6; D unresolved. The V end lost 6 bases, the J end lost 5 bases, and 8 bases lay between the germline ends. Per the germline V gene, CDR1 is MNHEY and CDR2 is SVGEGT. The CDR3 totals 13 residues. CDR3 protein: CASSRIDNSPLHF. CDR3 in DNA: TGTGCCAGCAGCCGAATAGATAATTCACCCCTCCACTTT.

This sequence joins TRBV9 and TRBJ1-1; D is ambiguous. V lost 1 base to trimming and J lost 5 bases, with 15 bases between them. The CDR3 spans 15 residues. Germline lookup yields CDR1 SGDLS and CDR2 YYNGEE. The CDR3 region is CASSVLDSRGTEAFF. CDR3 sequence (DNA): TGTGCCAGCAGCGTACTCGATTCCCGAGGGACTGAAGCTTTCTTT. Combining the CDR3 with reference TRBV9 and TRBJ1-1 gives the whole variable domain DSGVTQTPKHLITATGQRVTLRCSPRSGDLSVYWYQQSLDQGLQFLIQYYNGEERAKGNILERFSAQQFPDLHSELNLSSLELGDSALYFCASSVLDSRGTEAFFGQGTRLTVV.

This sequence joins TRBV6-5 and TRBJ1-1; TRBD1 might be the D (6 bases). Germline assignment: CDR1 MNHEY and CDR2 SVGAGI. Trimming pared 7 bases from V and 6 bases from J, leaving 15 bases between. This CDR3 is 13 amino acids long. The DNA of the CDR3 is TGTGCCAGCACCGCAGGGGTGGCCGCTGAAGCTTTCTTT. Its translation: CASTAGVAAEAFF.

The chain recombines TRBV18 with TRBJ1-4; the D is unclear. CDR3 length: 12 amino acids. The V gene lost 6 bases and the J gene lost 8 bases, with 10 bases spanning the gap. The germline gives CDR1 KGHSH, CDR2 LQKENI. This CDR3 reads CASSKVGEKLFF. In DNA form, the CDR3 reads TGTGCCAGCTCGAAGGTAGGAGAAAAACTGTTTTTT.

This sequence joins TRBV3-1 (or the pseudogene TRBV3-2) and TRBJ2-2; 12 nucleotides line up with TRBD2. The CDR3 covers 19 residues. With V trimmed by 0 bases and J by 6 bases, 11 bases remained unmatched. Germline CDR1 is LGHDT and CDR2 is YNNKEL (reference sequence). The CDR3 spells CASSQDLPQLAGGSGELFF. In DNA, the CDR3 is TGTGCCAGCAGCCAAGATCTCCCCCAGCTAGCGGGGGGGTCCGGGGAGCTGTTTTTT.

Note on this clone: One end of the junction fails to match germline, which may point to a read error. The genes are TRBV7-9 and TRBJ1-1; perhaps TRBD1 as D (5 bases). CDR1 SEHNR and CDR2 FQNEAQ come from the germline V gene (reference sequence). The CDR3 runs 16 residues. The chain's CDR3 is CASSFYGTGMNPEAFF. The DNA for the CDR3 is TGTGCCAGCAGCTTTTATGGGACCGGAATGAACCCTGAAGCTTTCTTT.

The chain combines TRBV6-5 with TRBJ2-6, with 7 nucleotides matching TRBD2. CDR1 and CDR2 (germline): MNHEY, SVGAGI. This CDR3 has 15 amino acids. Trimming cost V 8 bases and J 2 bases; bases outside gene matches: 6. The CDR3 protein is CASDLGGAGANVLTF. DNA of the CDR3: TGTGCCAGCGACTTGGGGGGGGCTGGGGCCAACGTCCTGACTTTC.

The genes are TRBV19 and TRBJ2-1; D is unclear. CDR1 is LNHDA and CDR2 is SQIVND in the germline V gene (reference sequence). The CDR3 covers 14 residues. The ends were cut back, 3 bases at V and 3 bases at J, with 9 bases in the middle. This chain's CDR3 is CASSIYNSYNEQFF. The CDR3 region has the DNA TGTGCCAGTAGTATTTATAACAGCTACAATGAGCAGTTCTTC. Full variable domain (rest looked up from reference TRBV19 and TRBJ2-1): DGGITQSPKYLFRKEGQNVTLSCEQNLNHDAMYWYRQDPGQGLRLIYYSQIVNDFQKGDIAEGYSVSREKKESFPLTVTSAQKNPTAFYLCASSIYNSYNEQFFGPGTRLTVL.

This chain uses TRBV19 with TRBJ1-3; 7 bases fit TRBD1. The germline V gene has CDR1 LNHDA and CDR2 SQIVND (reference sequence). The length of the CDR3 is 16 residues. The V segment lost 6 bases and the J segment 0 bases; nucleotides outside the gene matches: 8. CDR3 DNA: TGTGCCAGTAGGCCAGGGGGTGGTGACTCTGGAAACACCATATATTTT. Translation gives CASRPGGGDSGNTIYF.

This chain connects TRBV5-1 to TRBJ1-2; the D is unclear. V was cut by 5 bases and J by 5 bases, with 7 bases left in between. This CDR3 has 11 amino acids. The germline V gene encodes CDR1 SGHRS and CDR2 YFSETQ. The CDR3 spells CASRAEYGYTF. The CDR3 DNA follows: TGCGCCAGCAGGGCCGAATATGGCTACACCTTC.

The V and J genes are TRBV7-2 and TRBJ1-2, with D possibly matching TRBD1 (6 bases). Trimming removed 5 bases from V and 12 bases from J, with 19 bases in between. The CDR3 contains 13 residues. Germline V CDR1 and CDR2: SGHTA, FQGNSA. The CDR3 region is CASSPAQGQRNTF. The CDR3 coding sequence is TGTGCCAGCAGCCCGGCGCAGGGGCAGAGAAACACCTTC.

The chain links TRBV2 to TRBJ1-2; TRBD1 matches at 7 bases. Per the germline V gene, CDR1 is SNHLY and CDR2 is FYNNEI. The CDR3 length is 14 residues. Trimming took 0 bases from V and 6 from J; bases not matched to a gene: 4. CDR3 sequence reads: CASSEAQGRDGYTF. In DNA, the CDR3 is TGTGCCAGCAGTGAAGCACAGGGGAGGGATGGCTACACCTTC.

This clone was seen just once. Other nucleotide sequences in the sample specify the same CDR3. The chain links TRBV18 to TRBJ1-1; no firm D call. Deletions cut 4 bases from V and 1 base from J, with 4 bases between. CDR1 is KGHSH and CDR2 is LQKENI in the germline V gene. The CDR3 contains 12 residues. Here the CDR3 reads CASSRGNTEAFF. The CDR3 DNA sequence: TGTGCCAGCTCACGAGGGAACACTGAAGCTTTCTTT.